Shown below are 8 T cell receptor beta chains from a single sample sequenced in a study of tissue T cells after allogeneic stem cell transplantation. The assay was immunoSEQ multiplex PCR, and TCRdb's table has in-frame clones only and misses some. The data contain about 48,000 clones, about three quarters of them singletons. Sample: sorted cells pooled from one or two spleens. These receptors came from a pool of C57BL/6 mice in good health.

Turning to this clone: Gene names follow the mouse nomenclature. Read sequence stops 1 residue before the CDR3 end, and the germline J gene provides the missing end. The V and J genes are TRBV31 and TRBJ2-5; TRBD2 aligns across 7 bases. Germline lookup yields CDR1 GKSSPN and CDR2 SITVG. The junction had 4 bases not matched to a gene; V was cut back by 0 bases and J by 4 bases. The CDR3 has 14 amino acids. The covered CDR3 bases are TGTGCCTGGAGTCTCGGGGGGGAGGAAGACACCCAGTAC. As protein: CAWSLGGEEDTQY. The CDR3, in full, reads CAWSLGGEEDTQYF.

This clone was counted once. The gene symbols are mouse symbols. Read sequence stops 1 residue before the CDR3 end, and the germline J gene provides the missing end. This rearrangement joins TRBV15 to TRBJ2-7; 11 bases align to TRBD2. The germline CDR1 and CDR2 sequences are SGHND and FRSKSL. V was clipped by 6 bases and J by 4 bases; unmatched bases: 5. The CDR3 covers 14 residues. Partial CDR3 DNA: TGTGCCAGCAGGCCCGGGACTGGGGGATATGAACAGTAC. Translation gives CASRPGTGGYEQY. The whole CDR3 protein is CASRPGTGGYEQYF.

As concerns this clone: The germline and genes are mouse ones. With the read ending 1 residue before the CDR3 end, the germline J gene is used to fill in that end. The J gene is TRBJ2-1, the V gene TRBV19, with 9 bases that match TRBD2. The CDR3 contains 14 residues. V shed 7 bases and J 1 base; nucleotides not matched to a gene: 3. In germline, CDR1 is FNHDT, CDR2 SITEND (reference sequence). The CDR3 spells CASPDWGNYAEQFF. CDR3 bases read: TGTGCCAGCCCCGACTGGGGGAACTATGCTGAGCAGTTC. The variable domain in full, completed from reference TRBV19 and TRBJ2-1, reads GGIITQTPKFLIGQEGQKLTLKCQQNFNHDTMYWYRQDSGKGLRLIYYSITENDLQKGDLSEGYDASREKKSSFSLTVTSAQKNEMAVFLCASPDWGNYAEQFFGPGTRLTVL.

On this clone: Genes and germline are mouse. The CDR3 is cut off 1 residue early in the read; its end comes from the germline J gene. The rearrangement links TRBV19 to TRBJ1-2; perhaps TRBD1 as D (5 bases). Trimming shortened V by 0 bases and J by 2 bases, and 5 bases separated the two germline ends. The CDR3 consists of 13 residues. Germline CDR1 and CDR2: FNHDT and SITEND (reference sequence). CDR3 region: CASSIGGNSDYTF. The part of the CDR3 DNA that was read is TGTGCCAGCAGTATAGGGGGGAACTCCGACTACACC.

This clone has a single count. Mouse germline and gene names are used. The read stops 1 residue short of the end of the CDR3; the missing end is completed from the germline J gene. This chain joins TRBV29 and TRBJ2-7; 9 bases agree with TRBD1. The CDR3 length is 14 residues. Germline V gene data show CDR1 as MSHET and CDR2 as SYDVDS. The trim removed 3 bases at V and 5 bases at J, leaving 5 bases unmatched. CDR3 DNA (partial): TGTGCTAGCAGTTTGGGACAGGGTGTCAATGAACAGTAC. It encodes CASSLGQGVNEQY. The entire CDR3 protein reads CASSLGQGVNEQYF.

As concerns this clone: Here the gene names and germline are mouse. With the read ending 1 residue before the CDR3 end, the germline J gene is used to fill in that end. This chain uses TRBV4 with TRBJ2-5; 8 bases agree with TRBD2. The germline CDR1 and CDR2 sequences are LGHDT and YNNKQL (reference sequence). This CDR3 is 13 amino acids long. Trimming removed 5 bases from V and 8 bases from J; junction bases left unmatched: 6. The covered CDR3 bases are TGTGCCAGCAGCGGGGACTGGCGGGGCACCCAGTAC. Encoded protein: CASSGDWRGTQY. The full CDR3 protein reads CASSGDWRGTQYF. Supplemented by reference TRBV4 and TRBJ2-5, the full variable domain reads ETAVFQTPNYHVTQVGNEVSFNCKQTLGHDTMYWYKQDSKKLLKIMFSYNNKQLIVNETVPRRFSPQSSDKAHLNLRIKSVEPEDSAVYLCASSGDWRGTQYFGPGTRLLVL.

In regard to this clone: The gene symbols are mouse symbols. With the read ending 1 residue before the CDR3 end, the germline J gene is used to fill in that end. The chain is built from TRBV1 and TRBJ2-4; 8 bases are a match to TRBD2. J gave up 0 bases and V 0 bases, and 8 bases lay outside the gene matches. The CDR3 consists of 18 residues. The V gene's germline CDR1 is NSQYPW and CDR2 LRSPGD (reference sequence). The DNA read from the CDR3 is TGCACCTGCAGTGCAGATCAGGCTGGGGGGAAGAGTCAAAACACCTTGTAC. It yields the protein CTCSADQAGGKSQNTLY. In full, the CDR3 is CTCSADQAGGKSQNTLYF.

This clone was seen only once. Germline and genes: mouse. The read terminates 1 residue before the CDR3 end, so the remaining end is supplied by the germline J gene. The rearrangement joins TRBV19 to TRBJ2-2; 8 nucleotides align to TRBD2. From germline, CDR1 is FNHDT and CDR2 SITEND (reference sequence). This CDR3 is built from 16 residues. Germline trimming cut 1 base from V and 1 base from J; bases unmatched to any gene: 3. This CDR3 reads CASSILGGQNTGQLYF. CDR3 DNA, as far as it was read: TGTGCCAGCAGTATACTGGGGGGCCAAAACACCGGGCAGCTCTAC.